This TCR beta chain was obtained from a study of T cell responses to AZD1222 COVID-19 vaccine. Study observations and caveats: Seropositive at baseline were only five or six AZD1222 recipients.

Trimming left V 4 bases short and J 10 bases short, with 14 bases between. The CDR3 consists of 12 residues. Germline V gives CDR1 SGHDT, CDR2 YYEEEE. Repertoires were generated with immunoSEQ multiplex PCR, while TCRdb's copy carries only in-frame clones and drops some. The sample carries some 130,000 clones, approximately 90% recorded once. Note on this clone: Antigen unknown.

The sample was peripheral blood, taken on day 0 of AZD1222 vaccination. The gene calls are TRBV5-6 and TRBJ1-1; D not certain. The sequence was obtained from an adult in good health. As DNA, the CDR3 is TGTGCCAGCAGCAACGTTGGAGGGAGAGCTTTCTTT. It yields the protein CASSNVGGRAFF.